This TCR beta chain was recorded in a study of blood T cell repertoires in COVID-19. Assay used: immunoSEQ multiplex PCR; TCRdb lists only in-frame clones, some missing. The top ten hold under 8% of the sample, which has a few hundred thousand clones, about 88% seen once. This sequence originates from a woman between 45 and 65 years old who had been exposed to COVID-19. Sequenced material: PBMCs or T cells enriched from blood (not recorded which).

The CDR3 reads CASSVGPGIPNTEAFF. The CDR3 DNA reads TGTGCCAGCAGCGTAGGTCCAGGGATACCGAACACTGAAGCTTTCTTT. This chain links TRBV9 with TRBJ1-1; the D gene is possibly TRBD1 (5 bases). Germline lookup yields CDR1 SGDLS and CDR2 YYNGEE. The V end was cut by 0 bases, the J end by 1 base, with 13 bases between. The CDR3 contains 16 residues.